The 21 T cell receptor beta chains below all came from one sample that was sequenced in a study of lymphopenia after photon versus proton radiotherapy. Libraries were prepared by immunoSEQ multiplex PCR; TCRdb keeps only in-frame clonotypes and omits some of them. This sample has 25,000 or so clones, with around 85% found just once. The material was peripheral blood, obtained from a patient treated with photon-based radiotherapy. All receptors derive from a young man with gastric cancer.

The chain combines TRBV19 with TRBJ2-5; 9 nucleotides line up with TRBD1. The V gene's germline CDR1 is LNHDA and CDR2 SQIVND (reference sequence). V was pared by 3 bases and J by 4 bases, with 0 bases of the junction left unmatched. The CDR3 has 13 residues. Here the CDR3 reads CASSMTGGETQYF. DNA of the CDR3: TGTGCCAGTAGTATGACAGGGGGAGAGACCCAGTACTTC.

This chain uses TRBV5-1 with TRBJ2-5, with TRBD2 matching over 11 bases. With V trimmed by 2 bases and J by 4 bases, 7 bases remained unmatched. The CDR3 consists of 16 residues. Germline values: CDR1 SGHRS, CDR2 YFSETQ. CDR3 protein: CASSFQLAGGGETQYF. The CDR3 bases are TGCGCCAGCAGCTTCCAATTAGCGGGAGGGGGAGAGACCCAGTACTTC.

The chain recombines TRBV9 with TRBJ2-3, with a weak D call TRBD2 (5 bases). CDR1 and CDR2 (germline): SGDLS, YYNGEE. The CDR3 length is 13 residues. With 1 base removed from V and 3 bases from J, the gap between germline ends came to 6 bases. The CDR3: CASSVTGTDTQYF. The CDR3 DNA reads as TGTGCCAGCAGCGTAACGGGAACAGATACGCAGTATTTT.

V is TRBV5-6 and J is TRBJ1-5, with D possibly TRBD1 on 5 matching bases. CDR1 is SGHDT, CDR2 YYEEEE, per germline. The CDR3 has 15 residues. V lost 3 bases to trimming and J lost 4 bases, with 14 bases between them. DNA of the CDR3: TGTGCCAGCAGCTGGATATGGCAGGGTAATCAGCCCCAGCATTTT. This translates into CASSWIWQGNQPQHF.

The J gene is TRBJ2-3, the V gene TRBV7-2, with TRBD2 matching over 7 bases. Germline V CDR1 and CDR2: SGHTA, FQGNSA. The CDR3 loop spans 17 amino acids. V was pared by 5 bases and J by 6 bases, with 17 bases of the junction left unmatched. The CDR3 nucleotides read TGTGCCAGCAGCCCCCAGAGGGCTAGCGGCTCGAGGGATACGCAGTATTTT. Residues: CASSPQRASGSRDTQYF.

The chain couples TRBV29-1 to TRBJ1-1; D gene ambiguous. The germline CDR1 and CDR2 sequences are SQVTM and ANQGSEA. The V and J ends lost 2 bases and 3 bases respectively, with 13 bases between them. The CDR3 has 14 residues. The CDR3 here is CSVEKPSPYTEAFF. The CDR3 nucleotides read TGCAGCGTTGAAAAACCCAGCCCCTACACTGAAGCTTTCTTT. Combining the CDR3 with reference TRBV29-1 and TRBJ1-1 gives the whole variable domain SAVISQKPSRDICQRGTSLTIQCQVDSQVTMMFWYRQQPGQSLTLIATANQGSEATYESGFVIDKFPISRPNLTFSTLTVSNMSPEDSSIYLCSVEKPSPYTEAFFGQGTRLTVV.

The chain joins TRBV11-2 to TRBJ2-7; D gene ambiguous. There are 14 residues in the CDR3. V lost 1 base, J lost 0 bases, and 7 bases lay in between. Germline CDR1 SGHAT, CDR2 FQNNGV. Here the CDR3 reads CASSLARNSYEQYF. The CDR3 bases are TGTGCCAGCAGCTTAGCCCGAAACTCCTACGAGCAGTACTTC. Full variable domain (rest looked up from reference TRBV11-2 and TRBJ2-7): EAGVAQSPRYKIIEKRQSVAFWCNPISGHATLYWYQQILGQGPKLLIQFQNNGVVDDSQLPKDRFSAERLKGVDSTLKIQPAKLEDSAVYLCASSLARNSYEQYFGPGTRLTVT.

V is TRBV4-2 and J is TRBJ1-6; 7 nucleotides align to TRBD1. CDR1 is LGHNA, CDR2 YNFKEQ, per germline. The V and J ends lost 5 bases and 7 bases, in that order; junction bases with no gene match: 5. The CDR3 covers 14 residues. CDR3 residues: CASSFGQENSPLHF. As DNA, the CDR3 is TGTGCCAGCAGCTTTGGACAGGAGAATTCACCCCTCCACTTT.

The chain links TRBV11-3 to TRBJ2-2; no reliable D call. Deletions cut 5 bases from V and 4 bases from J, with 14 bases between. The CDR3 length is 15 residues. Germline V gene data show CDR1 as SGHNT and CDR2 as YENEEA. CDR3 protein: CASSPRSETTGELFF. The CDR3 nucleotides read TGTGCCAGCAGCCCGAGGTCAGAGACCACCGGGGAGCTGTTTTTT.

The V gene is TRBV5-1, the J gene TRBJ2-2; no clear D. Between the trimmed V and J ends, which lost 1 base and 1 base, there was a span of 2 bases. The CDR3 extends over 13 amino acids. The germline CDR1 and CDR2 sequences are SGHRS and YFSETQ. DNA of the CDR3: TGCGCCAGCAGCTTGAGGAACACCGGGGAGCTGTTTTTT. Its protein is CASSLRNTGELFF.

This clone occurred a few times. The chain links TRBV7-2 to TRBJ1-5; D remains unclear. The CDR3 runs to 13 residues. Germline values: CDR1 SGHTA, CDR2 FQGNSA. The V and J ends lost 4 bases and 4 bases respectively, with 8 bases between them. CDR3 DNA: TGTGCCAGCAGCTCCTATGTTAATCAGCCCCAGCATTTT. Protein sequence: CASSSYVNQPQHF. The entire variable domain, with the rest obtained from reference TRBV7-2 and TRBJ1-5, is as follows: GAGVSQSPSNKVTEKGKDVELRCDPISGHTALYWYRQSLGQGLEFLIYFQGNSAPDKSGLPSDRFSAERTGGSVSTLTIQRTQQEDSAVYLCASSSYVNQPQHFGDGTRLSIL.

The rearrangement uses TRBV5-4 and TRBJ2-5; maybe TRBD2 (5 bases). Per germline, CDR1 SGHNT and CDR2 YYREEE (reference sequence). This CDR3 spans 14 amino acids. The V and J ends lost 3 bases and 4 bases respectively, with 13 bases between them. DNA of the CDR3: TGTGCCAGCAGCTCCCCGGAAGGGAGAGAGACCCAGTACTTC. Translation: CASSSPEGRETQYF. The whole variable domain, filled in from reference TRBV5-4 and TRBJ2-5, reads ETGVTQSPTHLIKTRGQQVTLRCSSQSGHNTVSWYQQALGQGPQFIFQYYREEENGRGNFPPRFSGLQFPNYSSELNVNALELDDSALYLCASSSPEGRETQYFGPGTRLLVL.

The chain employs TRBV29-1 and TRBJ1-1; no clear D gene. From germline, CDR1 is SQVTM and CDR2 ANQGSEA. Trimming took off 8 bases at V and 5 bases at J, with 15 bases between the two ends. The CDR3 length is 12 residues. The CDR3, as DNA: TGCAGCTTCAAACCGGGAGGAACTGAAGCTTTCTTT. It yields the protein CSFKPGGTEAFF.

The rearrangement links TRBV7-3 to TRBJ2-3; the match to TRBD1 covers 8 bases. Germline CDR1 SGHTA, CDR2 FQGTGA. The CDR3 totals 19 residues. The junction had 20 bases not matched to a gene; V was cut back by 5 bases and J by 4 bases. CDR3 nucleotide sequence: TGTGCCAGCAGCGGTAACGGGTCGGACAGGGCCAGGAGTCCAGATACGCAGTATTTT. The encoded protein is CASSGNGSDRARSPDTQYF.

This CDR3 is CASSLGGAGGLDMETQYF. The CDR3 coding sequence is TGCGCCAGCAGCTTGGGTGGGGCAGGGGGCCTAGATATGGAGACCCAGTACTTC. The rearrangement uses TRBV5-1 and TRBJ2-5; 8 bases fit TRBD1. CDR3 length: 18 residues. Germline CDR1 and CDR2: SGHRS and YFSETQ. The junction had 15 bases not matched to a gene; V was cut back by 0 bases and J by 5 bases.

The table lists this clone with a count of one. The chain is built from TRBV4-3 and TRBJ2-3; D is ambiguous. The germline V and J ends were trimmed by 0 bases and 2 bases, with 12 bases remaining between them. The V gene's germline CDR1 is LGHNA and CDR2 YSLEER. CDR3 size: 16 residues. The CDR3 bases are TGCGCCAGCAGCCAAGATATGGGTAGTACCACAGATACGCAGTATTTT. This encodes CASSQDMGSTTDTQYF.

The V call is TRBV4-3, the J call TRBJ2-7, with 11 bases aligning to TRBD2. The V segment lost 0 bases and the J segment 4 bases; nucleotides outside the gene matches: 8. Per germline, CDR1 LGHNA and CDR2 YSLEER. The CDR3 covers 17 residues. The CDR3 sequence: CASSQDGGASGRYEQYF. The CDR3 DNA reads as TGCGCCAGCAGCCAAGATGGGGGGGCTAGCGGGAGGTACGAGCAGTACTTC.

V gene TRBV2 combines with J gene TRBJ2-5; the match to TRBD2 covers 13 bases. Per germline, CDR1 SNHLY and CDR2 FYNNEI. With V trimmed by 6 bases and J by 5 bases, 9 bases remained unmatched. CDR3 length: 16 amino acids. Written as DNA, the CDR3 is TGTGCCAGCAGCCCACTAGCGGGAGGGCCAAGTGAGACCCAGTACTTC. Protein sequence: CASSPLAGGPSETQYF.

The genes are TRBV27 and TRBJ2-3; D is unclear. Trimming left V 2 bases short and J 8 bases short, with 14 bases between. Germline V gene sequence: CDR1 MNHEY, CDR2 SMNVEV (reference sequence). The CDR3 covers 14 residues. This CDR3 reads CASSLVAPPRTQYF. CDR3 nucleotides: TGTGCCAGCAGTTTAGTAGCCCCCCCACGTACGCAGTATTTT.

The gene calls are TRBV18 and TRBJ2-3; D is ambiguous. The CDR3 length is 13 residues. The V and J ends lost 2 bases and 3 bases respectively, with 6 bases between them. Germline V gene sequence: CDR1 KGHSH, CDR2 LQKENI. Here the CDR3 DNA reads TGTGCCAGCTCACCAGGGTCGACAGATACGCAGTATTTT. This translates into CASSPGSTDTQYF.

The chain couples TRBV6-1 to TRBJ1-2, with D maybe TRBD1 (5 bases). The germline gives CDR1 MNHNS, CDR2 SASEGT. The ends were cut back, 5 bases at V and 3 bases at J, with 13 bases in the middle. The CDR3 is 14 residues long. CDR3 in DNA: TGTGCCAGCAGTCTTCCCGGGGACGACTATGGCTACACCTTC. Translated: CASSLPGDDYGYTF.